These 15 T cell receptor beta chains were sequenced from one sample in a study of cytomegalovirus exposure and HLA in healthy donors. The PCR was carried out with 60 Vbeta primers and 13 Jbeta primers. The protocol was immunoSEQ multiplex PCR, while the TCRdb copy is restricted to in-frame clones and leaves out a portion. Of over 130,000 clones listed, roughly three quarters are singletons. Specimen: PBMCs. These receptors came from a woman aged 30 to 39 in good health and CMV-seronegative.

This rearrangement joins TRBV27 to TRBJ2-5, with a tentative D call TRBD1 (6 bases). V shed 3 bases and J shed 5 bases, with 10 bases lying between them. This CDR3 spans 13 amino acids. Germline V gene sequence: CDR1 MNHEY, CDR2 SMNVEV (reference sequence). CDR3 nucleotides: TGTGCCAGCAGTTTCAGGGGAAGTGAGACCCAGTACTTC. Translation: CASSFRGSETQYF.

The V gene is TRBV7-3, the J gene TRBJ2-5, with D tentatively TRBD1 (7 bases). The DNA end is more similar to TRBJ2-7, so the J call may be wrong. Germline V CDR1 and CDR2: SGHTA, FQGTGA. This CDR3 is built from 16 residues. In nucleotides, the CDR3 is TGTGCCAGCAGCTTAGGAGGGAGAGGGGGCGCGGGCGAGCAGTACTTC. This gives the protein CASSLGGRGGAGEQYF.

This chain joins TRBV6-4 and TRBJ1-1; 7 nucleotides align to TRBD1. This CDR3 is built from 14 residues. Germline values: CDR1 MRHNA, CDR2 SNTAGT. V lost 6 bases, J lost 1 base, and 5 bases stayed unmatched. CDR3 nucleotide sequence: TGTGCCAGCAGCCAGGGGGTTGAGAACACTGAAGCTTTCTTT. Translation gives CASSQGVENTEAFF.

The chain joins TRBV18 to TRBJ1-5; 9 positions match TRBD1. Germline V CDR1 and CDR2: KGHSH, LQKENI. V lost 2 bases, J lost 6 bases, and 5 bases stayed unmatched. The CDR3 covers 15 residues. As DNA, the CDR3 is TGTGCCAGCTCACCAACCACAGGGGGCACTCAGCCCCAGCATTTT. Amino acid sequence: CASSPTTGGTQPQHF.

The CDR3 protein is CASSLGGGLNTEAFF. The DNA of the CDR3 is TGTGCCAGCTCCCTTGGGGGGGGCCTGAACACTGAAGCTTTCTTT. V is TRBV18 and J is TRBJ1-1, with D tentatively TRBD1 (6 bases). Germline V gives CDR1 KGHSH, CDR2 LQKENI. This CDR3 has 15 residues. V lost 6 bases, J lost 0 bases, and 14 bases lay in between.

CDR3 residues: CASSARQSPYEQYF. As DNA, the CDR3 is TGTGCCAGCAGTGCCAGACAGAGCCCCTACGAGCAGTACTTC. The chain couples TRBV28 to TRBJ2-7, with D possibly matching TRBD1 (5 bases). This CDR3 has 14 amino acids. Germline values: CDR1 MDHEN, CDR2 SYDVKM. V lost 5 bases and J lost 2, with 13 bases in between.

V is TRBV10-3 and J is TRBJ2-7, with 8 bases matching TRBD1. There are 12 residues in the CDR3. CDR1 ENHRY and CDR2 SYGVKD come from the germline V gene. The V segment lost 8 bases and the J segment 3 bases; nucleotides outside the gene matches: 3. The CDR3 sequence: CAIGQGRYEQYF. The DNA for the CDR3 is TGTGCCATCGGACAGGGACGCTACGAGCAGTACTTC.

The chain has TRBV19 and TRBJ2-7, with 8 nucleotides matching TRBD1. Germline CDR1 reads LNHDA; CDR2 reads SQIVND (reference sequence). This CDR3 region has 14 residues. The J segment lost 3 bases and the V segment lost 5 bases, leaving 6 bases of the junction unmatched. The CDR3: CASSLWTGNYEQYF. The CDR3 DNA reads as TGTGCCAGTAGTCTATGGACAGGGAACTACGAGCAGTACTTC.

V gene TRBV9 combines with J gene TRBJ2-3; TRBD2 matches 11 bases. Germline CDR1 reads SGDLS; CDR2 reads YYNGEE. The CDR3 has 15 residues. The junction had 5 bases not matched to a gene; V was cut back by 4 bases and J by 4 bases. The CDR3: CASSPLAGDADTQYF. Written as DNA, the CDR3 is TGTGCCAGCAGCCCACTAGCGGGGGACGCAGATACGCAGTATTTT.

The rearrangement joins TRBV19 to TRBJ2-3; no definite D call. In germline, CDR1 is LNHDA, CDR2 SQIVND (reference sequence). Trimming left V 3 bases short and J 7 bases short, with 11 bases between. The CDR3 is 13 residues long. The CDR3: CASSINPEHTQYF. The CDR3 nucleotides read TGTGCCAGTAGTATTAACCCGGAGCATACGCAGTATTTT.

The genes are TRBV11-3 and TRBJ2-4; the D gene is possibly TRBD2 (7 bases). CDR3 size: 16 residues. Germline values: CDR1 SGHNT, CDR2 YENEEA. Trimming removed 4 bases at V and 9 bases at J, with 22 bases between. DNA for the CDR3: TGTGCCAGCAGCTCCGCCCGGGGGGCAGGTTCAGCCATTCAGTACTTC. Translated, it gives CASSSARGAGSAIQYF.

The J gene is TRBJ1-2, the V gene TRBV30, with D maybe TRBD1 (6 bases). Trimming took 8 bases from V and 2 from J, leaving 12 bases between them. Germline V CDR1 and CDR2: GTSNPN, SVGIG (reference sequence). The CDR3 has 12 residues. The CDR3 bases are TGTGCCCTTGACACAGGGAACTATGGCTACACCTTC. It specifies CALDTGNYGYTF. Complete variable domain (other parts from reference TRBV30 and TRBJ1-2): SQTIHQWPATLVQPVGSPLSLECTVEGTSNPNLYWYRQAAGRGLQLLFYSVGIGQISSEVPQNLSASRPQDRQFILSSKKLLLSDSGFYLCALDTGNYGYTFGSGTRLTVV.

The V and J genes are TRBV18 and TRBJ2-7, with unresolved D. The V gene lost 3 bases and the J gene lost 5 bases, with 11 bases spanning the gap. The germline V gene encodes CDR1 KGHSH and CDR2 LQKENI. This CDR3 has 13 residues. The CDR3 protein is CASSPLASDEQYF. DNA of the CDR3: TGTGCCAGCTCACCTTTGGCCAGTGACGAGCAGTACTTC.

CDR3: CASSLMVGNTEAFF. The DNA for the CDR3 is TGTGCCAGCAGTTTAATGGTCGGGAACACTGAAGCTTTCTTT. The chain uses TRBV27 and TRBJ1-1; no clear D. The CDR3 loop spans 14 amino acids. V was trimmed by 2 bases and J by 1 base, leaving 8 bases between them. CDR1 is MNHEY and CDR2 is SMNVEV in the germline V gene (reference sequence).

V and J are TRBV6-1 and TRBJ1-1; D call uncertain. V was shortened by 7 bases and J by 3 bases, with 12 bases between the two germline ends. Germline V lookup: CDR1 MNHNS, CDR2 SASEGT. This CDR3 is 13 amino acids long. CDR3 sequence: CASIPRRDTEAFF. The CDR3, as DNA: TGTGCCAGCATCCCCAGGCGGGACACTGAAGCTTTCTTT.